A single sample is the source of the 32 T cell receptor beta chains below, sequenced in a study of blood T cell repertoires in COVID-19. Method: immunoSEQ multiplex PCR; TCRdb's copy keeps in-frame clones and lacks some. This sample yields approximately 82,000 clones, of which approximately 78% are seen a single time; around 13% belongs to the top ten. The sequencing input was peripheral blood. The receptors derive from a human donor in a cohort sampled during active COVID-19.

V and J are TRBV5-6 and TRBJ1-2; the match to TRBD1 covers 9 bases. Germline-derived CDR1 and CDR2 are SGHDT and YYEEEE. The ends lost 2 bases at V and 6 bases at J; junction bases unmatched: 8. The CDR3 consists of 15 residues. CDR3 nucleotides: TGTGCCAGCAGCTTTGGGGACAGGGTCACGGATGGCTACACCTTC. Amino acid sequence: CASSFGDRVTDGYTF.

CDR3 DNA: TGTGCCAGCAGCTTAGGCCTTAGGCAGGGGGCATCCTACAATGAGCAGTTCTTC. It encodes CASSLGLRQGASYNEQFF. V and J are TRBV7-3 and TRBJ2-1; 8 bases match TRBD1. The CDR3 contains 18 residues. V lost 2 bases, J lost 1 base, and 10 bases stayed unmatched. Germline V gene data show CDR1 as SGHTA and CDR2 as FQGTGA.

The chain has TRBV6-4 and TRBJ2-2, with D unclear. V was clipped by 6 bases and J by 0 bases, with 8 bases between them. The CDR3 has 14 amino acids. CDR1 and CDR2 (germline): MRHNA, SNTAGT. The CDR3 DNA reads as TGTGCCAGCAGCCTTAGCTCGAACACCGGGGAGCTGTTTTTT. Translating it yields CASSLSSNTGELFF.

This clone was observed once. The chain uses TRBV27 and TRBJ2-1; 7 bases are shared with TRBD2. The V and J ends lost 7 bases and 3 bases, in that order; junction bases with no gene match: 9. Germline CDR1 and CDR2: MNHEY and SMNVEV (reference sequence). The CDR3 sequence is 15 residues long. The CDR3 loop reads CASMPQLADYNEQFF. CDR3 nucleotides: TGTGCCAGCATGCCCCAGCTAGCGGACTACAATGAGCAGTTCTTC.

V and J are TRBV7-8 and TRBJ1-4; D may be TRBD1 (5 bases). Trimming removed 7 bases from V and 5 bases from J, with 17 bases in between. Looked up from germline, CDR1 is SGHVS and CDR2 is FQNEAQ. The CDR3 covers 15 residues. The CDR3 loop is CASNQGAHPNEKLFF. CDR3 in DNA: TGTGCCAGCAACCAGGGCGCACACCCAAATGAAAAACTGTTTTTT.

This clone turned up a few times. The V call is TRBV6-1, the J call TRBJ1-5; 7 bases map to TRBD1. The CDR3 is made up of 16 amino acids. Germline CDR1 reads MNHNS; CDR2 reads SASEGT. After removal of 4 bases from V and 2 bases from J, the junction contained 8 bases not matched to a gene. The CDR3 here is CASSVTGPKRNQPQHF. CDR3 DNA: TGTGCCAGCAGTGTGACAGGGCCAAAGCGCAATCAGCCCCAGCATTTT.

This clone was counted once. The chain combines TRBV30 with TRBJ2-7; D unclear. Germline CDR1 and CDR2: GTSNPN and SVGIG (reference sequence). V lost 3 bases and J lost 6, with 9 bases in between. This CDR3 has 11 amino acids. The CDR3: CAWSHAGEQYF. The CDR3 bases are TGTGCCTGGAGCCACGCAGGCGAGCAGTACTTC.

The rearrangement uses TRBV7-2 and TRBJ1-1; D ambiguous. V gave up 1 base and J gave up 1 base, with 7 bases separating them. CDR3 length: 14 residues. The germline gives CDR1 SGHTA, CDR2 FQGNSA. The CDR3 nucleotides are TGTGCCAGCAGCTTAGGGGTAGCGAACACTGAAGCTTTCTTT. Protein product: CASSLGVANTEAFF.

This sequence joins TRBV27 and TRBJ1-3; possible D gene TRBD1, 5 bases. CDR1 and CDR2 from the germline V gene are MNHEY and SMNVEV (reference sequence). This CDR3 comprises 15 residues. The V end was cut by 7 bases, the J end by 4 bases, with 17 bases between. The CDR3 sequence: CASTLRRGAGNTIYF. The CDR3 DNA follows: TGTGCCAGCACTCTTAGGAGGGGTGCGGGAAACACCATATATTTT.

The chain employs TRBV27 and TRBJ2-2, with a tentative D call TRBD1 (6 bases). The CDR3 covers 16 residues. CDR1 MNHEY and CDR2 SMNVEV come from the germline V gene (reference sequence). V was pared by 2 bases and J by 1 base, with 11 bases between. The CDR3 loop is CASSLQGTLNTGELFF. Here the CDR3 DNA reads TGTGCCAGCAGTTTACAGGGGACACTGAACACCGGGGAGCTGTTTTTT.

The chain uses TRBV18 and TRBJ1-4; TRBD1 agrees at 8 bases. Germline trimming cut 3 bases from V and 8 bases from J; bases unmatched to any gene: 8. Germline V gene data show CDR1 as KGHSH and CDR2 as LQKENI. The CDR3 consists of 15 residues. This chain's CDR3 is CASSPRQGLGEKLFF. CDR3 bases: TGTGCCAGCTCACCCAGACAGGGGTTAGGAGAAAAACTGTTTTTT.

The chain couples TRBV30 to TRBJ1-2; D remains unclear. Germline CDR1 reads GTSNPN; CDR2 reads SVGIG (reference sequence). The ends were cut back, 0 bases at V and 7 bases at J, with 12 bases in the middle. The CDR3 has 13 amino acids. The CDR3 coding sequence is TGTGCCTGGAGTGTAAGGAAGAGGGCTGGCTACACCTTC. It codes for CAWSVRKRAGYTF.

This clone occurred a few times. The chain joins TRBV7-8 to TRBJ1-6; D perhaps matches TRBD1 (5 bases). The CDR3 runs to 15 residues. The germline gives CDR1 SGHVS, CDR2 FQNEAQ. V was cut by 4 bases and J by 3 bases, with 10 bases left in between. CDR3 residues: CASSSRQIYNSPLHF. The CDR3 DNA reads TGTGCCAGCAGCTCCAGACAGATCTATAATTCACCCCTCCACTTT.

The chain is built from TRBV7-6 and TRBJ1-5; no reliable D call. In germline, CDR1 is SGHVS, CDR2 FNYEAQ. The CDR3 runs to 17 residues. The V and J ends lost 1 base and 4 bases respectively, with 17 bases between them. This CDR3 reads CASSLELAGLQNQPQHF. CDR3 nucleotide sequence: TGTGCCAGCAGCTTAGAGCTTGCGGGGTTACAGAATCAGCCCCAGCATTTT.

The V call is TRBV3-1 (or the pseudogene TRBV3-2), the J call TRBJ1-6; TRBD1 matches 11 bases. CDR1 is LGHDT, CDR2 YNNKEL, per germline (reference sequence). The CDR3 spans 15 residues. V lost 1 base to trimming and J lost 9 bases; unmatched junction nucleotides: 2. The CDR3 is CASSQGTGGGSPLHF. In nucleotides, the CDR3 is TGTGCCAGCAGCCAAGGGACAGGGGGCGGTTCACCCCTCCACTTT.

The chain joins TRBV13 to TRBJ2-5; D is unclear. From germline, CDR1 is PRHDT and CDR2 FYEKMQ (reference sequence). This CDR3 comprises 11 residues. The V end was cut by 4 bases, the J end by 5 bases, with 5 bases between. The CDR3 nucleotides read TGTGCCAGCAGCTCCAGGGAGACCCAGTACTTC. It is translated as CASSSRETQYF.

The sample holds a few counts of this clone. The chain's CDR3 is CASSDEGGSPLHF. The CDR3 coding sequence is TGTGCCAGCAGCGACGAGGGTGGTTCACCCCTCCACTTT. The chain links TRBV6-6 to TRBJ1-6; no clear D. Germline values: CDR1 MNHNY, CDR2 SVGAGI (reference sequence). The V end lost 6 bases, the J end lost 9 bases, and 12 bases lay between the germline ends. The CDR3 is 13 amino acids.

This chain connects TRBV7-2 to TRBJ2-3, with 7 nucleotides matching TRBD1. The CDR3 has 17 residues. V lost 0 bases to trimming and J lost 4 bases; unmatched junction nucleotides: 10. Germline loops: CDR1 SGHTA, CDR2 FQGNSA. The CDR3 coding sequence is TGTGCCAGCAGCTTAGCTCGCGGGCAGGGGGACGCAGATACGCAGTATTTT. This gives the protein CASSLARGQGDADTQYF.

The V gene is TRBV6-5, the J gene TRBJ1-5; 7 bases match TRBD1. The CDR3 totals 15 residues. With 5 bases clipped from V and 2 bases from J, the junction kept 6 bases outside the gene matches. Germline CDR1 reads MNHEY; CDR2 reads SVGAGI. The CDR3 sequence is CASSRTGGGNQPQHF. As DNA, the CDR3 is TGTGCCAGCAGTCGGACAGGAGGCGGCAATCAGCCCCAGCATTTT.

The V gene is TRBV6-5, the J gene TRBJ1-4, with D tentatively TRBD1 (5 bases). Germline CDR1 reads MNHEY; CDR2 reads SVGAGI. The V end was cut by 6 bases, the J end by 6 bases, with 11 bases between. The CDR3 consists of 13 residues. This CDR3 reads CASRPAGDEKLFF. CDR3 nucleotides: TGTGCCAGCAGACCCGCGGGGGATGAAAAACTGTTTTTT.

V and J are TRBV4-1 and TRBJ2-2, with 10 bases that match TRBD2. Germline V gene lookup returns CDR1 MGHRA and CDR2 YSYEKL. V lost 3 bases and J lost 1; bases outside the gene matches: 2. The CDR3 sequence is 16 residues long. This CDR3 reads CASSHIAGGNTGELFF. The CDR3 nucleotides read TGCGCCAGCAGCCATATAGCGGGGGGGAACACCGGGGAGCTGTTTTTT.

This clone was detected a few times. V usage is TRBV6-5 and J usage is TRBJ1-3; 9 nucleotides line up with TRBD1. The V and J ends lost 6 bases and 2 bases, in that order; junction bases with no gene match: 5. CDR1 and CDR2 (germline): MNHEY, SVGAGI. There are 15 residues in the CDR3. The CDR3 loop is CASRIDRGTGNTIYF. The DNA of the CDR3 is TGTGCCAGCAGGATTGACAGGGGGACTGGAAACACCATATATTTT.

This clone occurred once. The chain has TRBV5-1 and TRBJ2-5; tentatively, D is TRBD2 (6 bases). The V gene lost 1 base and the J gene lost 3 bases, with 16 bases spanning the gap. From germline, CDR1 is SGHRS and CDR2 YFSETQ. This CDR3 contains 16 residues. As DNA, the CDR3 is TGCGCCAGCAGCTTGCAGGGAGGTCAAATTGAAGAGACCCAGTACTTC. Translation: CASSLQGGQIEETQYF.

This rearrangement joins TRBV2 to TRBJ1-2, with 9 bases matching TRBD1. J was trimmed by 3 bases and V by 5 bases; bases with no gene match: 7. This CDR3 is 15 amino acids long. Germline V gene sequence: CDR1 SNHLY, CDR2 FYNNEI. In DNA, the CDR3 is TGTGCCAGCAGTCAAGAGGGACAGGGATACTATGGCTACACCTTC. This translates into CASSQEGQGYYGYTF. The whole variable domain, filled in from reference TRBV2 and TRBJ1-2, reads EPEVTQTPSHQVTQMGQEVILRCVPISNHLYFYWYRQILGQKVEFLVSFYNNEISEKSEIFDDQFSVERPDGSNFTLKIRSTKLEDSAMYFCASSQEGQGYYGYTFGSGTRLTVV.

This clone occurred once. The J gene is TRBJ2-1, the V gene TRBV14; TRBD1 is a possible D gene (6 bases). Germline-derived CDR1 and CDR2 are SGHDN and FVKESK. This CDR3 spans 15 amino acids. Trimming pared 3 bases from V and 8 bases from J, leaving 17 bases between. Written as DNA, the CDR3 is TGTGCCAGCAGCCAGCTCACCGGGACATTATATGAGCAGTTCTTC. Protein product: CASSQLTGTLYEQFF.

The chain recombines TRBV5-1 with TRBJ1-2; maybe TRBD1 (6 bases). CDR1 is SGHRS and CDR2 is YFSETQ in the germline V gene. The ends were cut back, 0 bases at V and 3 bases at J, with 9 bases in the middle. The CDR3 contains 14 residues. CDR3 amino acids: CASSLARTDYGYTF. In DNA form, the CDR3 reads TGCGCCAGCAGCTTGGCCAGGACAGACTATGGCTACACCTTC.

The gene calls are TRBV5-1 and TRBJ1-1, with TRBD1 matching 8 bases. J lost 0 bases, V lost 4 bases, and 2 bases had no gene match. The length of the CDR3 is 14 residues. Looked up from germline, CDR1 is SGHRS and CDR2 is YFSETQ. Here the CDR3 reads CASSVTGVNTEAFF. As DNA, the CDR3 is TGCGCCAGCAGCGTGACAGGGGTGAACACTGAAGCTTTCTTT. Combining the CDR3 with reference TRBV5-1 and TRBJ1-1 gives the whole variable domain KAGVTQTPRYLIKTRGQQVTLSCSPISGHRSVSWYQQTPGQGLQFLFEYFSETQRNKGNFPGRFSGRQFSNSRSEMNVSTLELGDSALYLCASSVTGVNTEAFFGQGTRLTVV.

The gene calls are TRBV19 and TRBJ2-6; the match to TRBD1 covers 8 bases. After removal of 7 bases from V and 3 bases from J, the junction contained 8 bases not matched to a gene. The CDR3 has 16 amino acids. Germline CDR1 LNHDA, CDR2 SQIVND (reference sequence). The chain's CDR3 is CASTTQGAGGANVLTF. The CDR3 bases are TGTGCCAGTACCACGCAGGGGGCTGGTGGGGCCAACGTCCTGACTTTC.

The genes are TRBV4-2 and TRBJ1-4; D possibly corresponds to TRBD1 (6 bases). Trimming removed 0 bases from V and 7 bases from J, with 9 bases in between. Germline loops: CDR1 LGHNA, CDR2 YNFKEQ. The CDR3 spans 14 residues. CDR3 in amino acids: CASSQEQGSEKLFF. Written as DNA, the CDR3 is TGTGCCAGCAGCCAAGAACAGGGCTCTGAAAAACTGTTTTTT.

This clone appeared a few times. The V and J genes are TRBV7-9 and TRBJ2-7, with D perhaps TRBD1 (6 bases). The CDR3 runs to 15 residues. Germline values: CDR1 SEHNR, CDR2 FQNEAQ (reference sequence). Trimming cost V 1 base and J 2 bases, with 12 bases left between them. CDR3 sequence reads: CASSLGQGRTYEQYF. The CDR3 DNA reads TGTGCCAGCAGCTTAGGCCAGGGGCGCACCTACGAGCAGTACTTC. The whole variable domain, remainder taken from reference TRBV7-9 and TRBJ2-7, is DTGVSQNPRHKITKRGQNVTFRCDPISEHNRLYWYRQTLGQGPEFLTYFQNEAQLEKSRLLSDRFSAERPKGSFSTLEIQRTEQGDSAMYLCASSLGQGRTYEQYFGPGTRLTVT.

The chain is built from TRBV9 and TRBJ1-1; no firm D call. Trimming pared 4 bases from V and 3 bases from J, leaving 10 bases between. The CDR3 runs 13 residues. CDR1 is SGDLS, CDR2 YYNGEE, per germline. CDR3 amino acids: CASSSNADTEAFF. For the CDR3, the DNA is TGTGCCAGCAGCTCCAACGCGGACACTGAAGCTTTCTTT.

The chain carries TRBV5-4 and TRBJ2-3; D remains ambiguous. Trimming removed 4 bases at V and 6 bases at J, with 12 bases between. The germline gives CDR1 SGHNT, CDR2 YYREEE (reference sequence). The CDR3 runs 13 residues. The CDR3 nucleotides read TGTGCCAGCAGCACGCCGGGTGAGGATACGCAGTATTTT. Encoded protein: CASSTPGEDTQYF.